A selection of T cell receptor beta chains follows, all from one sample in a study of T cell changes during pregnancy in multiple sclerosis. Measured with immunoSEQ multiplex PCR; TCRdb has only the in-frame clones, and not every one. The sample yields approximately 92,000 clones, approximately 93% seen once. The sample consisted of peripheral blood, taken after pregnancy. Receptors originate from a female donor with multiple sclerosis, enrolled in a pregnancy study. CDR3s include the opening cysteine and the closing phenylalanine or tryptophan. The D gene is left open where the match is weak. Clone size is shown for a subset of rows, as once, few, many or a class of expanded clone.

TRBV19	TRBJ1-1	NA	NA	CASSNGGITEAFF	TGTGCCAGTAGTAATGGGGGGATTACTGAAGCTTTCTTT
TRBV9	TRBJ2-3	NA	TRBD2	CASSPHGTSGSPSDTQYF	TGTGCCAGCAGCCCGCACGGAACTAGCGGGAGCCCCTCAGATACGCAGTATTTT
TRBV5-1	TRBJ2-7	once	NA	CASSFPGNYEQYF	TGCGCCAGCAGCTTCCCGGGTAATTACGAGCAGTACTTC
TRBV19	TRBJ2-5	NA	NA	CASSGGNWRETQYF	TGTGCCAGTAGTGGAGGGAACTGGAGAGAGACCCAGTACTTC
TRBV4-3	TRBJ2-3	NA	NA	CASSQDPQVVSTDTQYF	TGCGCCAGCAGCCAAGATCCTCAAGTAGTTAGCACAGATACGCAGTATTTT
TRBV7-9	TRBJ1-1	NA	NA	CASSPDRHTEAFF	TGTGCCAGCAGTCCCGACAGGCACACTGAAGCTTTCTTT
TRBV6-1	TRBJ2-6	NA	NA	CASSEFLGGSGANVLTF	TGTGCCAGCAGTGAATTTTTGGGGGGCTCTGGGGCCAACGTCCTGACTTTC
TRBV11-2	TRBJ2-2	NA	NA	CASSLVGGSGRELFF	TGTGCCAGCAGCTTAGTTGGGGGGAGCGGTCGGGAGCTGTTTTTT
TRBV6-1	TRBJ1-1	once	NA	CATAAKMNTEAFF	TGTGCCACCGCCGCGAAGATGAACACTGAAGCTTTCTTT
TRBV5-1	TRBJ2-6	NA	NA	CASMVGAGANVLTF	TGCGCCAGCATGGTAGGGGCTGGGGCCAACGTCCTGACTTTC
TRBV19	TRBJ1-5	NA	NA	CASSEDRNQPQHF	TGTGCCAGTAGTGAGGACAGAAATCAGCCCCAGCATTTT
TRBV6-1	TRBJ2-1	NA	TRBD1	CASSLGRQGVQFF	TGTGCCAGCAGCCTGGGAAGACAGGGTGTGCAGTTCTTC
TRBV6-1	TRBJ1-1	NA	NA	CASTEIMNTEAFF	TGTGCCAGCACGGAGATAATGAACACTGAAGCTTTCTTT
TRBV19	TRBJ2-7	NA	TRBD1	CATQQSTGVGEQYF	TGTGCCACCCAACAAAGTACAGGGGTGGGGGAGCAGTACTTC
TRBV7-9	TRBJ1-2	few	NA	CASSLTTAEGYTF	TGTGCCAGCAGCTTAACTACAGCGGAGGGCTACACCTTC
TRBV5-4	TRBJ2-4	NA	TRBD1	CASSDGRGLRNIQYF	TGTGCCAGCAGCGATGGAAGGGGGCTGCGGAACATTCAGTACTTC
TRBV28	TRBJ1-1	NA	NA	CASSLLGGGRIPEAFF	TGTGCCAGCAGTTTATTAGGGGGGGGAAGGATCCCTGAAGCTTTCTTT
TRBV27	TRBJ1-2	few	NA	CASTPSPGDYGYTF	TGTGCCAGCACCCCCAGCCCAGGGGACTATGGCTACACCTTC
TRBV27	TRBJ2-7	NA	TRBD1	CASSLRGRGRENEQYF	TGTGCCAGCAGTTTACGAGGTAGGGGGCGCGAAAACGAGCAGTACTTC
TRBV13	TRBJ2-1	NA	NA	CASRQPLAVEQFF	TGTGCCAGCAGACAACCGTTAGCGGTTGAGCAGTTCTTC